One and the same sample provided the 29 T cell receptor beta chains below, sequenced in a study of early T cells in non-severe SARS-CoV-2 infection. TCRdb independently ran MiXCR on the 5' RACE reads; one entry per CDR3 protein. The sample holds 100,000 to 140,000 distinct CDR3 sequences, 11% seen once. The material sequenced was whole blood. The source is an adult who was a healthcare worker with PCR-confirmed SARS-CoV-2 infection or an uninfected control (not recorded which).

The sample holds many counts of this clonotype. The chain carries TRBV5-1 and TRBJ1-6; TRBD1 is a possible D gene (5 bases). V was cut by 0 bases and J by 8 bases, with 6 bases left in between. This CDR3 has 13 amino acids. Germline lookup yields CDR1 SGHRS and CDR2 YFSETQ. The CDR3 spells CASSLEQDSPLHF. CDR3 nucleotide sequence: TGCGCCAGCAGCTTGGAACAGGATTCACCCCTCCACTTT.

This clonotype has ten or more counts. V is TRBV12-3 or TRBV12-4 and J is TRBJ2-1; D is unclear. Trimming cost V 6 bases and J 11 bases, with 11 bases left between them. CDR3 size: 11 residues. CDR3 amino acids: CASSPRQKQFF. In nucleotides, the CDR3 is TGTGCCAGCAGCCCGCGGCAGAAGCAGTTCTTC.

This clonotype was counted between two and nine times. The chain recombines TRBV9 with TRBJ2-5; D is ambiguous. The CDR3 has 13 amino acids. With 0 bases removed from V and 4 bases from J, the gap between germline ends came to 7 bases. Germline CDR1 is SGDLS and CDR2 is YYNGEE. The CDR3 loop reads CASSVEGRETQYF. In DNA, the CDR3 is TGTGCCAGCAGCGTAGAGGGTCGAGAGACCCAGTACTTC. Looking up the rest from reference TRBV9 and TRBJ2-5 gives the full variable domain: DSGVTQTPKHLITATGQRVTLRCSPRSGDLSVYWYQQSLDQGLQFLIQYYNGEERAKGNILERFSAQQFPDLHSELNLSSLELGDSALYFCASSVEGRETQYFGPGTRLLVL.

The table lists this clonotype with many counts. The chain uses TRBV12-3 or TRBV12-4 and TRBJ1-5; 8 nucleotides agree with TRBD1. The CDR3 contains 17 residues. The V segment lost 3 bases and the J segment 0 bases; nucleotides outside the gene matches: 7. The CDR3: CASSFGTGTDSNQPQHF. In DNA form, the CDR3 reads TGTGCCAGCAGTTTTGGGACAGGAACGGATAGCAATCAGCCCCAGCATTTT.

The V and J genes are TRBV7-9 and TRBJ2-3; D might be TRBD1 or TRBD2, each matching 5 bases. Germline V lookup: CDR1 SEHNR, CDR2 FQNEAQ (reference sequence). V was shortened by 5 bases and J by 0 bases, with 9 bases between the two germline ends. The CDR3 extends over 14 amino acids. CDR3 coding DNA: TGTGCCAGCAGCATGGGACCAAGCACAGATACGCAGTATTTT. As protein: CASSMGPSTDTQYF.

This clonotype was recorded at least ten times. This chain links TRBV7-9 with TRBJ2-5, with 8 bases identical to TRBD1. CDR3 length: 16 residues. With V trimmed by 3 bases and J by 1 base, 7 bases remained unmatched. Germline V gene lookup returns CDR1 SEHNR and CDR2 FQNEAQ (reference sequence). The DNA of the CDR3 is TGTGCCAGCAGCTTCGACAGGGGAAGTGGCCAAGAGACCCAGTACTTC. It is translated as CASSFDRGSGQETQYF.

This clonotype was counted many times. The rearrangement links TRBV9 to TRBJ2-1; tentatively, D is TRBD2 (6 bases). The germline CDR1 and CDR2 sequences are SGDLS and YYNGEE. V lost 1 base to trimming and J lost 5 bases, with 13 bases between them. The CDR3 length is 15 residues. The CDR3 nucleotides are TGTGCCAGCAGCGTAAGTGGACTATATGACAATGAGCAGTTCTTC. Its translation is CASSVSGLYDNEQFF.

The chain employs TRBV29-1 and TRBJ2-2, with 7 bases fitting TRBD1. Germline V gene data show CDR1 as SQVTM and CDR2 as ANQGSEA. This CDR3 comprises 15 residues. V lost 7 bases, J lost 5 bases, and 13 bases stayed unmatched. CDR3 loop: CSAKPGTEVTGELFF. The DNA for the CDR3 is TGCAGCGCAAAGCCCGGGACAGAGGTGACCGGGGAGCTGTTTTTT.

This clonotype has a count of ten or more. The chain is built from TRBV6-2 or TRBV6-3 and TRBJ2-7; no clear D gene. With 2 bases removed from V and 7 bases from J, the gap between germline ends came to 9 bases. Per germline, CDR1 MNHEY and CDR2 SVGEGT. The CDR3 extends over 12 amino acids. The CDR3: CASSYGVGEQYF. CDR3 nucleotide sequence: TGTGCCAGCAGTTACGGGGTTGGAGAGCAGTACTTC.

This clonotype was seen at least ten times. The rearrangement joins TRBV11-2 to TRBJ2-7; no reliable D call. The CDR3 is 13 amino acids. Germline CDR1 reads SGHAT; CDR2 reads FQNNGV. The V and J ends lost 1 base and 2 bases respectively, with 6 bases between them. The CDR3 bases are TGTGCCAGCAGCTTAGTAGCTGCCTACGAGCAGTACTTC. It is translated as CASSLVAAYEQYF.

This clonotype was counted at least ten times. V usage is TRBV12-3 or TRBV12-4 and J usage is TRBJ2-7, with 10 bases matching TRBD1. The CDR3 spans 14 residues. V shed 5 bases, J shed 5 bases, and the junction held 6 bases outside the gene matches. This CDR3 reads CASSPRDRGNEQYF. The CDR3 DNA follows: TGTGCCAGCAGTCCCCGGGACAGGGGAAACGAGCAGTACTTC.

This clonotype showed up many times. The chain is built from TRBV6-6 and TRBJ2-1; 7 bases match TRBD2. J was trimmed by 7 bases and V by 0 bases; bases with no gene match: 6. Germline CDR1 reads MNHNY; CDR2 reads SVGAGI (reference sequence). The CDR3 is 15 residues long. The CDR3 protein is CASSYSRGGSNEQFF. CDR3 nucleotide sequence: TGTGCCAGCAGTTACTCACGGGGCGGGAGTAATGAGCAGTTCTTC.

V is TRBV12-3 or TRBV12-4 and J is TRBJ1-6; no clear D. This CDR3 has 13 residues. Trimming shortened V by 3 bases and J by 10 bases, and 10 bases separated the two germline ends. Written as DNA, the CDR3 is TGTGCCAGCAGTTTCAGAAGAAGCTCACCCCTCCACTTT. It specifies CASSFRRSSPLHF.

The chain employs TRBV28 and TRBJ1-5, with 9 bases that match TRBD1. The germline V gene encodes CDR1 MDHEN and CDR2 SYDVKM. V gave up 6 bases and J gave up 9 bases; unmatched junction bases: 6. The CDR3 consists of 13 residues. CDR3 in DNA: TGTGCCAGCAGGGAACAGGGGGCGGGGCCCCAGCATTTT. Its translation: CASREQGAGPQHF. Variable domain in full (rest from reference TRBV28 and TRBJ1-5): DVKVTQSSRYLVKRTGEKVFLECVQDMDHENMFWYRQDPGLGLRLIYFSYDVKMKEKGDIPEGYSVSREKKERFSLILESASTNQTSMYLCASREQGAGPQHFGDGTRLSIL.

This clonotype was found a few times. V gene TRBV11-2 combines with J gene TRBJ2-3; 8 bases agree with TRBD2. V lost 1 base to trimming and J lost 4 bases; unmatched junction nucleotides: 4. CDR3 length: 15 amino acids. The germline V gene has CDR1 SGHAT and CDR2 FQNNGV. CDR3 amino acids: CASSLAGRAPDTQYF. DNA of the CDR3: TGTGCCAGCAGCTTAGCCGGGAGGGCCCCAGATACGCAGTATTTT.

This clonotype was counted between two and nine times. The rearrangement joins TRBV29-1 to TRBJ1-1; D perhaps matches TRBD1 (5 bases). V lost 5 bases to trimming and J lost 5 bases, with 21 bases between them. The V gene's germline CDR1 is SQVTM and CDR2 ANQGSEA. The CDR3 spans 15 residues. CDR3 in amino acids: CSVSSGRRGRTEAFF. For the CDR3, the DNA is TGCAGCGTTAGTTCGGGGCGCAGAGGGAGGACTGAAGCTTTCTTT.

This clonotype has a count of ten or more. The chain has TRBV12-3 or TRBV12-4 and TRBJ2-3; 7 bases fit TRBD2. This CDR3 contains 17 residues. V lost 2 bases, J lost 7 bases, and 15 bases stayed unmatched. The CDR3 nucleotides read TGTGCCAGCAGTTTAATTAACGAGCGGGGCCGTCGGAATACGCAGTATTTT. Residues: CASSLINERGRRNTQYF.

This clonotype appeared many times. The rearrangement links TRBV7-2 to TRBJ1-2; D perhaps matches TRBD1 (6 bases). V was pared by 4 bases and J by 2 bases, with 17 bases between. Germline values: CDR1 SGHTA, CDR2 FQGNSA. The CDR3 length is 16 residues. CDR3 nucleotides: TGTGCCAGCAGCTCCTCCCCCAGGACAGTGAACTATGGCTACACCTTC. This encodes CASSSSPRTVNYGYTF.

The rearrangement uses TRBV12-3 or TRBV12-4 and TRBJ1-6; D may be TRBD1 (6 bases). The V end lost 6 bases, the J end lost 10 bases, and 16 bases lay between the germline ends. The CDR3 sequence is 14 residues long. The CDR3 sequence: CASSPSRRGSPLHF. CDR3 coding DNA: TGTGCCAGCAGCCCTTCCCGCAGGGGCTCACCCCTCCACTTT.

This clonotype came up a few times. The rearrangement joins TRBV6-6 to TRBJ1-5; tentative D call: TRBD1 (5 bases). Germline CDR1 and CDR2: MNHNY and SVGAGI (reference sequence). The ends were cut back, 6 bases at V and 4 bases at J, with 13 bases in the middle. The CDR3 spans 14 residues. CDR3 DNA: TGTGCCAGCAGCCCCGCCAAGGGGAATCAGCCCCAGCATTTT. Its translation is CASSPAKGNQPQHF.

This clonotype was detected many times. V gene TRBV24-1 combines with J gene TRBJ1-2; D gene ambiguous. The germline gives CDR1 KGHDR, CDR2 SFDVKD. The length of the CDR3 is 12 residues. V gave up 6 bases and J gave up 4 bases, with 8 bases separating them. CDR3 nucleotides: TGTGCCACCAGTCCCATTCCCTATGGCTACACCTTC. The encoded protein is CATSPIPYGYTF.

DNA for the CDR3: TGTGCCAGCAGTACCCATCGTCGAAGTGAAAAACTGTTTTTT. This translates into CASSTHRRSEKLFF. The V call is TRBV6-5, the J call TRBJ1-4; no reliable D call. V lost 5 bases to trimming and J lost 7 bases, with 14 bases between them. The CDR3 covers 14 residues. Germline-derived CDR1 and CDR2 are MNHEY and SVGAGI.

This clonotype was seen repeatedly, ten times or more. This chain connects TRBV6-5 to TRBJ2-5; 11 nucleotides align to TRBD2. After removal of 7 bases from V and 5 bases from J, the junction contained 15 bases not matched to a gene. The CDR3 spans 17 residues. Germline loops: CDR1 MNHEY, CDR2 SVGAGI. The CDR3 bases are TGTGCCAGCAACCTTAAGAACCTAGCGGGAGGAATGGAGACCCAGTACTTC. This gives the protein CASNLKNLAGGMETQYF.

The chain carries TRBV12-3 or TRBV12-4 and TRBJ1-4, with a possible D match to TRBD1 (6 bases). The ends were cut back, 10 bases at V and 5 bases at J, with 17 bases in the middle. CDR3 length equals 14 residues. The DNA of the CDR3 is TGTGCCACCGCGGGGGGGCAGCTCAATGAAAAACTGTTTTTT. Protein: CATAGGQLNEKLFF.

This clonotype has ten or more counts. CDR3 protein: CASSSMWAGELFF. CDR3 bases: TGTGCCAGCAGCTCAATGTGGGCCGGGGAGCTGTTTTTT. The J gene is TRBJ2-2, the V gene TRBV7-2; no firm D call. V lost 4 bases and J 6 bases, leaving 9 bases between the germline ends. The CDR3 consists of 13 residues. In germline, CDR1 is SGHTA, CDR2 FQGNSA.

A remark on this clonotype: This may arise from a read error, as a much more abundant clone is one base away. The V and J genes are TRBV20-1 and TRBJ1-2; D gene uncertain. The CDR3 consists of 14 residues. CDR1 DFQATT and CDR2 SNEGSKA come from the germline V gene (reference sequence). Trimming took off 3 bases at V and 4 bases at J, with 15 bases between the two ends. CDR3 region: CSARDPLQSYGYTF. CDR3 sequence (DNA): TGCAGTGCTAGGGACCCTTTACAGAGCTATGGCTACACCTTC.

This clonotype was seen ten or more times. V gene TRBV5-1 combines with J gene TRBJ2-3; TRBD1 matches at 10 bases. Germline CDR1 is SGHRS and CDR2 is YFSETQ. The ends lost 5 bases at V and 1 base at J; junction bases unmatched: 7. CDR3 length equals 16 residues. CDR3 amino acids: CASRRQGAQGTDTQYF. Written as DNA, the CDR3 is TGCGCCAGCAGGAGACAGGGGGCGCAGGGCACAGATACGCAGTATTTT.

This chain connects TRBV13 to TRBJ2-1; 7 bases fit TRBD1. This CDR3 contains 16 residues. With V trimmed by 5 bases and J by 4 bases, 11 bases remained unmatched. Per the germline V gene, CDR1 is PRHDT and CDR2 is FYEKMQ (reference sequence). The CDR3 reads CASSPASRQGYNEQFF. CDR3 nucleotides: TGTGCCAGCAGCCCCGCGAGCCGACAGGGTTACAATGAGCAGTTCTTC.

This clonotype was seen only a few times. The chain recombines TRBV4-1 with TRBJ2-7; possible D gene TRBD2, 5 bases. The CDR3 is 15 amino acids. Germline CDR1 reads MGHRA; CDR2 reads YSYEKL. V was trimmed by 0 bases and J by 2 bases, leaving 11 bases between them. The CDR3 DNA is TGCGCCAGCAGCCAAGAAGCTCGGGGTCCCTACGAGCAGTACTTC. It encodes CASSQEARGPYEQYF.